Included here is one T cell receptor beta chain sequence, with context. Antigen unknown. It was the approximately 120-subject validation cohort, separate from the approximately 700-subject first cohort, to which the donors belonged. Profiling relied on immunoSEQ multiplex PCR, and the TCRdb table lists in-frame clones only, not all of them. The top ten clones hold 5% to 7% of a sample with over 150,000 clones, roughly 90% of them seen once. V was cut by 0 bases and J by 2 bases, with 9 bases left in between. CDR1 and CDR2 (germline): SGHRS, YFSETQ. This CDR3 contains 14 residues. This sample was taken from a study of cytomegalovirus exposure and HLA in healthy donors. Notes on the study in general: Subsequent analysis found a tendency for first-cohort TCR clusters to co-occur within the 95 to 150 validation repertoires. Most TCR sequences showed up rarely, but some public TCRs showed up in many donors.

The sequence derives from a woman aged 25 to 39 in good health and CMV-seronegative. The chain couples TRBV5-1 to TRBJ2-7; D gene unclear. The sequencing sample was made of PBMCs. This CDR3 reads CASSLEVGTYEQYF. In nucleotides, the CDR3 is TGCGCCAGCAGCTTGGAGGTAGGCACCTACGAGCAGTACTTC.